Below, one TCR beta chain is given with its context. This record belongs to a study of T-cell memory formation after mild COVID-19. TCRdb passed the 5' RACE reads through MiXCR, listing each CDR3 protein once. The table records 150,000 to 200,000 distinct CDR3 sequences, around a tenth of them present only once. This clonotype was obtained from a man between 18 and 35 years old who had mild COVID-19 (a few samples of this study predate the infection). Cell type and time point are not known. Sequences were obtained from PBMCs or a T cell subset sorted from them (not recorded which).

For the CDR3, the DNA is TGTGCCAGCAGCTTAGTCCGGGACCAAGCCTACGAGCAGTACTTC. It yields the protein CASSLVRDQAYEQYF. The J gene is TRBJ2-7, the V gene TRBV7-2; the D gene could be TRBD1 or TRBD2 (5 bases each). In germline, CDR1 is SGHTA, CDR2 FQGNSA. V was pared by 1 base and J by 2 bases, with 12 bases between. This CDR3 is 15 amino acids long.